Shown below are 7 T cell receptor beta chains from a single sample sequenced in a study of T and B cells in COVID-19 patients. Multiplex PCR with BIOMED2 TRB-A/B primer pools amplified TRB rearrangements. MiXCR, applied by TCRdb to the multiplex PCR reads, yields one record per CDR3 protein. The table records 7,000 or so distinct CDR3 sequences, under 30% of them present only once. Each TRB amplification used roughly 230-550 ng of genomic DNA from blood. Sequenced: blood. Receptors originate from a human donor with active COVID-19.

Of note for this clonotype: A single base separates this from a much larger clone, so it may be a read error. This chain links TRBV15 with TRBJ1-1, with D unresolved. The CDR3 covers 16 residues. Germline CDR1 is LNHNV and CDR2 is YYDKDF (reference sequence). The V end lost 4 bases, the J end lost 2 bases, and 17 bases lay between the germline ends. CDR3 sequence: CATSTLPRIANTEAFF. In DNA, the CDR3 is TGTGCCACCAGCACCCTACCGAGGATAGCTAACACTGAAGCTTTCTTT. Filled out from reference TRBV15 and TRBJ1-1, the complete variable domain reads DAMVIQNPRYQVTQFGKPVTLSCSQTLNHNVMYWYQQKSSQAPKLLFHYYDKDFNNEADTPDNFQSRRPNTSFCFLDIRSPGLGDTAMYLCATSTLPRIANTEAFFGQGTRLTVV.

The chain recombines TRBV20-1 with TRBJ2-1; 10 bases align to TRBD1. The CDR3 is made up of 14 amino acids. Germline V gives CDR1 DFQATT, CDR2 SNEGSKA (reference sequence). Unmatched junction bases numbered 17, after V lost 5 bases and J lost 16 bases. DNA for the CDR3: TGCAGTGCTCAGACAGGGGGCCGAGTTTCGGGAAAATTCTTC. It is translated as CSAQTGGRVSGKFF.

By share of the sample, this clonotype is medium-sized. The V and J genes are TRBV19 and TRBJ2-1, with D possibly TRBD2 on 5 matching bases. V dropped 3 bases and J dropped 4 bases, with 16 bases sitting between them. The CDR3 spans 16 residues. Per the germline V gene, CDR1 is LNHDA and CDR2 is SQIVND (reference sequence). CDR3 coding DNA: TGTGCCAGTAGTATCTCCCCAGCAAGGAGGTACAATGAGCAGTTCTTC. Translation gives CASSISPARRYNEQFF. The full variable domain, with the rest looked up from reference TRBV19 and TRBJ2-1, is DGGITQSPKYLFRKEGQNVTLSCEQNLNHDAMYWYRQDPGQGLRLIYYSQIVNDFQKGDIAEGYSVSREKKESFPLTVTSAQKNPTAFYLCASSISPARRYNEQFFGPGTRLTVL.

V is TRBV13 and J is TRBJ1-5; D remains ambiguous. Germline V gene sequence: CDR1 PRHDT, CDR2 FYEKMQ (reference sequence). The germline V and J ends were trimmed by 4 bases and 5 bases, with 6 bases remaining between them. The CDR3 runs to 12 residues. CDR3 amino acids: CASSSRDQPQHF. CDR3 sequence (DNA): TGTGCCAGCAGCTCGAGGGATCAGCCCCAGCATTTT.

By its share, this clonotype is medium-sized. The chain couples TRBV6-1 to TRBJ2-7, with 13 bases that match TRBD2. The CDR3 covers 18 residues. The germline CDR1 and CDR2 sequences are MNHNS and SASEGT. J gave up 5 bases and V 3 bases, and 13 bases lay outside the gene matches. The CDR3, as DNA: TGTGCCAGCAGTGATGCCACACTAGCGGGAGGGTGGGGCCACGAGCAGTACTTC. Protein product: CASSDATLAGGWGHEQYF.

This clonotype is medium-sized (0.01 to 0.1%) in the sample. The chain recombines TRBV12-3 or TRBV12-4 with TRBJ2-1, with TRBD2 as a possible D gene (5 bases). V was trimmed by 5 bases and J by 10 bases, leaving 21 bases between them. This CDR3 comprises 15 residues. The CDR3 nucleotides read TGTGCCAGCAGTCCGACCGGCGGTCAGCGACTAGAGCAGTTCTTC. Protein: CASSPTGGQRLEQFF.

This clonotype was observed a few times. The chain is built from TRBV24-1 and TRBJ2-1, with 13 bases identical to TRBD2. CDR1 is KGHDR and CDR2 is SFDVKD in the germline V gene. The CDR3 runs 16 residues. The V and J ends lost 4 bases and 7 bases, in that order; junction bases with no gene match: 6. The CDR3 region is CATSEGGTSGKNEQFF. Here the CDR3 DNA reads TGTGCCACCAGTGAGGGGGGGACTAGCGGGAAGAATGAGCAGTTCTTC.